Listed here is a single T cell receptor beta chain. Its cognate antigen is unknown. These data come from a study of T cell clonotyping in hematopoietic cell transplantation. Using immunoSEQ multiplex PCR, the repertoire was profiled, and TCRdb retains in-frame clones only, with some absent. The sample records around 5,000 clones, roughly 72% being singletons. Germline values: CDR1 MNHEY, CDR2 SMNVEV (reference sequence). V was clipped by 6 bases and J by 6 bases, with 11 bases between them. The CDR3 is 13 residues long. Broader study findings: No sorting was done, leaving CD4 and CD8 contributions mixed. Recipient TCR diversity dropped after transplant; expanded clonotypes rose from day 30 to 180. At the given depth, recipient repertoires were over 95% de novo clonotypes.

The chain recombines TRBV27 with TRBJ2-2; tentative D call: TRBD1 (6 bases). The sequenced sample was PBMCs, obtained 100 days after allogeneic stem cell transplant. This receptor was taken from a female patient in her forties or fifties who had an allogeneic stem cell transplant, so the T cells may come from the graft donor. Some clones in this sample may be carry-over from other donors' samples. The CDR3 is CASRTGGPGELFF. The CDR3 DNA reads TGTGCCAGCAGGACAGGAGGTCCCGGGGAGCTGTTTTTT.